This TCR beta chain was retrieved from a study of T cells in localized non-small cell lung cancer. Study conclusions and caveats: Sequencing involved a lone tumor region, leaving heterogeneity possible. Adjacent lung was found to contain a median around 56 of the top 100 tumor clones.

Clones were sequenced by immunoSEQ multiplex PCR, and TCRdb holds only the in-frame ones, with some missing. The sample includes 100,000 to 150,000 clones, about 89% seen only once; the top ten take over 1.5%. The V gene's germline CDR1 is GTSNPN and CDR2 SVGIG (reference sequence). Trimming stripped 0 bases from V and 7 bases from J, with 15 bases between. There are 14 residues in the CDR3. Comments on this clone: Its antigen is undetermined.

The source of this sequence is a female donor older than 55 with stage I lung adenocarcinoma. The sample in question was peripheral blood, obtained before any cancer treatment. The V gene is TRBV30, the J gene TRBJ1-2; unclear D gene. The CDR3 nucleotides are TGTGCCTGGAGTGTCGGGCAGCTCGGTCGTGGCTACACCTTC. Translated, it gives CAWSVGQLGRGYTF.